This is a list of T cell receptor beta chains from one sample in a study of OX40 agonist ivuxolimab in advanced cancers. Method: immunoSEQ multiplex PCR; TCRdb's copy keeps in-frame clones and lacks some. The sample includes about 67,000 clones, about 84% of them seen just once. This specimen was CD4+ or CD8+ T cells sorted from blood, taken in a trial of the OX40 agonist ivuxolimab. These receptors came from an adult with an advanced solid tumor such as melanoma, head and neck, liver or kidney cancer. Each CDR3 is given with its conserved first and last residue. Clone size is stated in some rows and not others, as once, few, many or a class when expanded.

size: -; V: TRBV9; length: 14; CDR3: CASSLGLAKETQYF
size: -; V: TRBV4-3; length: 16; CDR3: CASSQVGTSVPDTQYF
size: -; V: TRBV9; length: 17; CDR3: CASSVAVGDRVADTQYF
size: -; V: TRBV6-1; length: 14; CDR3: CASATGVSNEKLFF
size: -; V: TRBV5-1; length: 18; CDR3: CASSLASGGEGSGNTIYF
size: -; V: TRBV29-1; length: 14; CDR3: CSVALGNPQETQYF
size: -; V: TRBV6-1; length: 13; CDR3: CASSSGVSYEQYF
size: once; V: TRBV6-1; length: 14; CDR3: CASTRTAAYNEQFF
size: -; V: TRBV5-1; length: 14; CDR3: CASSLGNRVYEQYF
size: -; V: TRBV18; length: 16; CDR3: CASSPMGQGRNSPLHF
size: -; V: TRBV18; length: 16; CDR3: CASSPRTSGGQETQYF
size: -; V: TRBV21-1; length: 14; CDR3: CASHDPGPASEAFF
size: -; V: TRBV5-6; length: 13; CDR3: CASSVRDRYEQYF
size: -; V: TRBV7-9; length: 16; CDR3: CASSLGDREAYYGYTF
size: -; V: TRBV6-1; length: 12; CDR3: CVSRARGNTIYF
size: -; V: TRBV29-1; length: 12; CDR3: CSAETDTYGYTF
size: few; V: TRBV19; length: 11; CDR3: CASGRLYEQYF
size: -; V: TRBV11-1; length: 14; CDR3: CASSRRQGANGYTF
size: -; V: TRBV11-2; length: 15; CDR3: CASSLDRVYSETQYF
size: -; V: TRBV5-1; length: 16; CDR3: CASSLDSASSTDTQYF